This T cell receptor (beta chain) was sequenced in a study of CD8 T cells in Susac syndrome (dated by TCRdb to between 2018 and 2021). For the study in its entirety: Repertoire sequencing was used to test whether CD8+ T cell activation and differentiation in Susac syndrome was antigen driven. Paper-wide results and their limitations: The number of individuals in the TCR sequencing and HLA analysis was acknowledged as relatively small.

About this clonotype itself: Which antigen it targets is not known. One base away there is no much larger clone; base qualities are not given.

V has 2 bases trimmed and J has 3 bases trimmed; junction bases matching no gene number 4. CDR1 GTSNPN and CDR2 SVGIG are derived from the germline V gene (reference sequence). Spanning cysteine to phenylalanine, the CDR3 consists of 14 amino acids. Kept here is only the CDR3 DNA, which spans 42 bases and is read in frame from base 1. RNA was extracted using the RNeasy kit, and about 0.45 to 1 microgram was reverse transcribed with random hexamers. The immunoSEQ multiplex PCR assay, which covers 54 Vbeta and 13 Jbeta segments, was used to amplify TCR beta CDR3 regions. PCR amplification bias was corrected by using a synthetic template baseline for primer optimization and computational correction. In the paper's pipeline: Reads were annotated to V, D and J genes per IMGT and analyzed with immunoSEQ Analyzer, keeping only productive sequences. Clonality was computed as one minus Shannon entropy normalized by log2 of the number of productive unique sequences. For each patient and control, public and private clones were evaluated among the 100 most prevalent clones. Clones were defined as Susac-specific when absent from the healthy and MS cohorts, from over 950 published viral clones and from other ImmuneACCESS disease sequences. TCRdb cleaned the public reads at Q25 with fastp, built clones with MiXCR and kept in-frame beta chains. Rows merge per CDR3 protein into single entries with the most common DNA and genes. The V and J calls reflect TCRdb's pipeline rather than the authors' work. In this sample the table shows approximately 270,000 distinct CDR3 sequences, 93% of which occur a single time. The top ten constitute roughly 0.072% of the sample.

Peripheral blood CD8+ and CD4+ T cells from healthy donors, Susac syndrome patients and multiple sclerosis patients were profiled by high-throughput TCR beta sequencing. The multiple sclerosis controls were treatment-naive patients whose relapsing-remitting disease, either stable or active, fulfilled the revised McDonald criteria. Bulk CD8+ and CD4+ T cells were purified by magnetic negative isolation, whereas CD8+ TEMRA cells were enriched by FACS. Blood was collected in EDTA tubes and processed within 24 hours, with PBMCs isolated through density gradient centrifugation. PBMCs intended for TCR sequencing were frozen in liquid nitrogen and were later thawed in a 37 degrees C water bath. The sorted or isolated CD4+, CD8+ and CD8+ TEMRA cells had a purity of 90% or higher.

This sequence was found in a human donor with multiple sclerosis. Sequenced: CD4+ T cells from PBMCs. The chain is assembled from TRBV30 and TRBJ2-5; 9 of the junction bases match TRBD1. CDR3 region: CAWSPGTGKETQYF. The DNA sequence is given as TGTGCCTGGAGTCCCGGGACAGGGAAAGAGACCCAGTACTTC.